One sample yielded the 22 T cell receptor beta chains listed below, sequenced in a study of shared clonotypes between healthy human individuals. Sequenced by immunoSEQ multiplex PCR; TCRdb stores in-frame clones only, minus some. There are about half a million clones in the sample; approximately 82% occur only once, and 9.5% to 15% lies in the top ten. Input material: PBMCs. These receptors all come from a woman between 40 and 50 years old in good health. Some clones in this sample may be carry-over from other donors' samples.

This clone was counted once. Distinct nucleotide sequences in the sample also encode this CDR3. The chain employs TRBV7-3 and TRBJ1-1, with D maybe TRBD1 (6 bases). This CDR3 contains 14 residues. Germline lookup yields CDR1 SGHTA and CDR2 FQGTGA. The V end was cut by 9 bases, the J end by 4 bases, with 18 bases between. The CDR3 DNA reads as TGTGCCAGTAGCGTACAGGGTGGGGCCACTGAAGCTTTCTTT. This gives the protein CASSVQGGATEAFF.

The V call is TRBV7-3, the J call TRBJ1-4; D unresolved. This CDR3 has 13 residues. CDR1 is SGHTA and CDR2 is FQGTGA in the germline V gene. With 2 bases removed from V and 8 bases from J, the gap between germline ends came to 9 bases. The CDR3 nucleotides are TGTGCCAGCAGCTTAGATCACGGGGAAAAACTGTTTTTT. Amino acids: CASSLDHGEKLFF.

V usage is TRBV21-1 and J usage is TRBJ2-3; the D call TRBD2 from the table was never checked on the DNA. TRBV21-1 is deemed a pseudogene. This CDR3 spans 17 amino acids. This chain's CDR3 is CASSKVGTSGSTDTQYF. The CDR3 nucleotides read TGTGCCAGCAGCAAAGTGGGGACTAGCGGTAGCACAGATACGCAGTATTTT.

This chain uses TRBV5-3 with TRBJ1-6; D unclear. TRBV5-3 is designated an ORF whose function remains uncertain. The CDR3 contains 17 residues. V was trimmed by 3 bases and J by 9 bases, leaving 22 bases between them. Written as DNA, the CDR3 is TGTGCCAGAAGCTGGGCAGAACGCACAAAGAGGGTTTCACCCCTCCACTTT. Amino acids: CARSWAERTKRVSPLHF.

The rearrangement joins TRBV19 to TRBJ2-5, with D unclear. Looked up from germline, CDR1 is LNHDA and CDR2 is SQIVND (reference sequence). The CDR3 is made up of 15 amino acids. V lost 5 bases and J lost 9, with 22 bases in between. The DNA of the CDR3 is TGTGCCAGTAGTGATCTCCTCCCCGGGTTATCTGCCCAGTACTTC. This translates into CASSDLLPGLSAQYF.

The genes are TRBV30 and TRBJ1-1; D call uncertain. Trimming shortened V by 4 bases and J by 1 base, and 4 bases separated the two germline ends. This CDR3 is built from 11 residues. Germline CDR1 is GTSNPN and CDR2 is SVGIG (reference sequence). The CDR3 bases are TGTGCCTGGATAGGGAACACTGAAGCTTTCTTT. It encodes CAWIGNTEAFF. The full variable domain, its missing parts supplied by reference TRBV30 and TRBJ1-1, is SQTIHQWPATLVQPVGSPLSLECTVEGTSNPNLYWYRQAAGRGLQLLFYSVGIGQISSEVPQNLSASRPQDRQFILSSKKLLLSDSGFYLCAWIGNTEAFFGQGTRLTVV.

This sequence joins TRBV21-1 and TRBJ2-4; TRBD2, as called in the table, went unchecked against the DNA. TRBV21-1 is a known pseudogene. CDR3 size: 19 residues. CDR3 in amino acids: CASSWIAGETKIAKNIQYF. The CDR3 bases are TGTGCCAGCAGCTGGATAGCGGGAGAAACAAAGATAGCCAAAAACATTCAGTACTTC.

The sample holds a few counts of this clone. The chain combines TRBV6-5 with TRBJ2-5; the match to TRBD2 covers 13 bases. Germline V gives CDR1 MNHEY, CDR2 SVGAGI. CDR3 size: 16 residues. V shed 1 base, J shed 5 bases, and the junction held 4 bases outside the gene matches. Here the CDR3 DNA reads TGTGCCAGCAGTTACTTCGGACTAGCGGGAGCGGAGACCCAGTACTTC. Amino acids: CASSYFGLAGAETQYF.

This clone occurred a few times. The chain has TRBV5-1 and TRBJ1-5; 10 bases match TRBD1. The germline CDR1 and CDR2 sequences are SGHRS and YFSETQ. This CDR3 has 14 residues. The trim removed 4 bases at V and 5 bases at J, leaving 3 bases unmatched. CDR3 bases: TGCGCCAGCAGCAACGGACAGGGGGATCAGCCCCAGCATTTT. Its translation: CASSNGQGDQPQHF. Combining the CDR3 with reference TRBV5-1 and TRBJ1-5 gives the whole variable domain KAGVTQTPRYLIKTRGQQVTLSCSPISGHRSVSWYQQTPGQGLQFLFEYFSETQRNKGNFPGRFSGRQFSNSRSEMNVSTLELGDSALYLCASSNGQGDQPQHFGDGTRLSIL.

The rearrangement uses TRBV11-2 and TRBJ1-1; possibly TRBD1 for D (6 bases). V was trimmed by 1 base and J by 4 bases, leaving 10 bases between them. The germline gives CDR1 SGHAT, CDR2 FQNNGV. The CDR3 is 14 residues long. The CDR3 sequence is CASSLAGRGTEAFF. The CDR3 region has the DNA TGTGCCAGCAGCTTAGCAGGCAGGGGCACTGAAGCTTTCTTT. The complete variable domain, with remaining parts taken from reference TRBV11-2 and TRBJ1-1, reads EAGVAQSPRYKIIEKRQSVAFWCNPISGHATLYWYQQILGQGPKLLIQFQNNGVVDDSQLPKDRFSAERLKGVDSTLKIQPAKLEDSAVYLCASSLAGRGTEAFFGQGTRLTVV.

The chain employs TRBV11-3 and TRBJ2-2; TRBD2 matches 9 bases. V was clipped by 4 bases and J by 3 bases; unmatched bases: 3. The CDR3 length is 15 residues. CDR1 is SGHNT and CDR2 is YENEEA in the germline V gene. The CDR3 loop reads CASSSRGGDTGELFF. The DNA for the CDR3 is TGTGCCAGCAGCTCCCGCGGGGGGGACACCGGGGAGCTGTTTTTT.

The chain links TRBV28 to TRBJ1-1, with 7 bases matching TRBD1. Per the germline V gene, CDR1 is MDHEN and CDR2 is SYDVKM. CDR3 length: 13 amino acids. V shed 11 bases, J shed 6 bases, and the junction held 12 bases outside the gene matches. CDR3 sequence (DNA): TGTGCCGGGGACAGTGGCTGGGGGGCTGAAGCTTTCTTT. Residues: CAGDSGWGAEAFF.

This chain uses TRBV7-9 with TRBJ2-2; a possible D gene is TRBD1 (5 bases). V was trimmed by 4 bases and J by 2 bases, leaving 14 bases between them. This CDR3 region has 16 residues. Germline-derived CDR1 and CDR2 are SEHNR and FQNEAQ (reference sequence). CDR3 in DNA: TGTGCCAGCAGCTCCCGAGGACACAGCAACACCGGGGAGCTGTTTTTT. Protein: CASSSRGHSNTGELFF.

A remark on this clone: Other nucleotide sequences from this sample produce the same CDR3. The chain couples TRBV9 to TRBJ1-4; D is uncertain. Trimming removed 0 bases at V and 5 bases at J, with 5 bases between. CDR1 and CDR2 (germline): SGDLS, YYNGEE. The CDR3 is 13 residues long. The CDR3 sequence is CASSVGPNEKLFF. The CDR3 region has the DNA TGTGCCAGCAGCGTAGGTCCAAATGAAAAACTGTTTTTT.

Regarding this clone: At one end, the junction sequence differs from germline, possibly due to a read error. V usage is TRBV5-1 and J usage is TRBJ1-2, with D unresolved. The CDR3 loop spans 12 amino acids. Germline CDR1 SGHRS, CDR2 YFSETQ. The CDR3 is CASNLGYYGYTF. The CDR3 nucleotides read TGCGCCAGCAACTTGGGGTACTATGGCTACACCTTC.

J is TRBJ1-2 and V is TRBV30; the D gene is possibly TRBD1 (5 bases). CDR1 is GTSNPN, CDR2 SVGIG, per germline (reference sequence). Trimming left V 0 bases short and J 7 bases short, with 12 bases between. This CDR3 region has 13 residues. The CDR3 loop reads CAWSVSGAAGYTF. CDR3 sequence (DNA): TGTGCCTGGAGTGTATCCGGGGCGGCTGGCTACACCTTC.

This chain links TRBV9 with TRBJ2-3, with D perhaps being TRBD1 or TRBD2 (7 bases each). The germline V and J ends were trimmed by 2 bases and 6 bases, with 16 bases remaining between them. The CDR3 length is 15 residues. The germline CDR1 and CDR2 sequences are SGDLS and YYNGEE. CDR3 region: CASSVRAQGGDTQYF. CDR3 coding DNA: TGTGCCAGCAGCGTCCGGGCCCAGGGGGGGGATACGCAGTATTTT.

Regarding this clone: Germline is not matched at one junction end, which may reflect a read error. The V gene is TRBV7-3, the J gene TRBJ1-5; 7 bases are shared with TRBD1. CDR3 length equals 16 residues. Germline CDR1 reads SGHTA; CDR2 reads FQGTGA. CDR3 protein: CASSFHPQGQQSAPAF. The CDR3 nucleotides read TGTGCCAGCAGCTTCCATCCACAGGGACAGCAATCAGCCCCAGCATTT. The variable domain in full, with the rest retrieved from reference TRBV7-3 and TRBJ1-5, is GAGVSQTPSNKVTEKGKYVELRCDPISGHTALYWYRQSLGQGPEFLIYFQGTGAADDSGLPNDRFFAVRPEGSVSTLKIQRTERGDSAVYLCASSFHPQGQQSAPAFGDGTRLSIL.

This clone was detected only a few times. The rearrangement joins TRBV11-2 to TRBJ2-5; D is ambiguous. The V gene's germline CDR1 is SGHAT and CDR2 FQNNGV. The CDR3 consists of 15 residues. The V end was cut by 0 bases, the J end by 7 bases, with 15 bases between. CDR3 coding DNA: TGTGCCAGCAGCTTAGATCGGCTCGCCCCGGGGACCCAGTACTTC. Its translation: CASSLDRLAPGTQYF.

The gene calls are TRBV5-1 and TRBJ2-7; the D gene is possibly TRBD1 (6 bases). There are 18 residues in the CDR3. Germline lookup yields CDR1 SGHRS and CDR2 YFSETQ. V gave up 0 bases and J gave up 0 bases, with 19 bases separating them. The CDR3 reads CASSLGQVPRSSSYEQYF. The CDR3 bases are TGCGCCAGCAGCTTGGGACAGGTTCCGCGATCAAGCTCCTACGAGCAGTACTTC.

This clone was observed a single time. CDR3 DNA sequence: TGCGCCAGCAGCCAAGACAGGCTAGCGGGAGGGGTCAGCTACGAGCAGTACTTC. The encoded protein is CASSQDRLAGGVSYEQYF. This chain joins TRBV4-3 and TRBJ2-7; 12 bases are a match to TRBD2. The CDR3 has 18 residues. V shed 0 bases, J shed 3 bases, and the junction held 9 bases outside the gene matches. Germline V gene lookup returns CDR1 LGHNA and CDR2 YSLEER.

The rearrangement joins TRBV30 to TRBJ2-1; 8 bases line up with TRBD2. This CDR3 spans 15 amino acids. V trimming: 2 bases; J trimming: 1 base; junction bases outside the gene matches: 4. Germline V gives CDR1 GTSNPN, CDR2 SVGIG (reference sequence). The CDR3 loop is CAWSWRGVSYNEQFF. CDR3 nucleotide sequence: TGTGCCTGGAGTTGGCGGGGGGTGTCCTACAATGAGCAGTTCTTC.